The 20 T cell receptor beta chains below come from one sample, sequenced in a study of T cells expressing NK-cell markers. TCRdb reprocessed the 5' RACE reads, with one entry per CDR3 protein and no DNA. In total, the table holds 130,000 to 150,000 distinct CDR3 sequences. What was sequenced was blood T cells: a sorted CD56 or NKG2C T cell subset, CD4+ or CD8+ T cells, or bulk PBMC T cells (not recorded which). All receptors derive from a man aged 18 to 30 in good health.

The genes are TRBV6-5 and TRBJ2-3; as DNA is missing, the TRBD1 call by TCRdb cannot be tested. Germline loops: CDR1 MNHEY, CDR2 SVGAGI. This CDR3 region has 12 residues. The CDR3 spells CASTTTGDTQYF.

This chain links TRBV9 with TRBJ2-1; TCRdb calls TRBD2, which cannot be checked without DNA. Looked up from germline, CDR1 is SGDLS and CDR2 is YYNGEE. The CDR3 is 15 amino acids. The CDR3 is CASSGGSITYNEQFF.

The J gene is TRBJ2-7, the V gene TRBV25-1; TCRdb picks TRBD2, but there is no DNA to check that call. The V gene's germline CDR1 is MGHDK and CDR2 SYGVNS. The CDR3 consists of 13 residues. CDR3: CASLTSGSGEQYF.

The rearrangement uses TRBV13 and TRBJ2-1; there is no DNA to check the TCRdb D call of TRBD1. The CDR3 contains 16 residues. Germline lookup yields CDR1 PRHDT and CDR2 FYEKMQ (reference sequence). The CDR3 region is CASSQKTGGLGGEQFF.

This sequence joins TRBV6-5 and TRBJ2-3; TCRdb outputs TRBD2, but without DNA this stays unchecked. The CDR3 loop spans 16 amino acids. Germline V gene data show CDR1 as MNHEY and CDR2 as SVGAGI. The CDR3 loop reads CASSYSLAGGTDTQYF.

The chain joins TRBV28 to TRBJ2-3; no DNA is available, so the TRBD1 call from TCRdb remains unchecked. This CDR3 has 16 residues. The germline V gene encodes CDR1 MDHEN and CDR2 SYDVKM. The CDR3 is CASSPDRGRDTDTQYF. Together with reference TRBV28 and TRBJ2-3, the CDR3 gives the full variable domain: DVKVTQSSRYLVKRTGEKVFLECVQDMDHENMFWYRQDPGLGLRLIYFSYDVKMKEKGDIPEGYSVSREKKERFSLILESASTNQTSMYLCASSPDRGRDTDTQYFGPGTRLTVL.

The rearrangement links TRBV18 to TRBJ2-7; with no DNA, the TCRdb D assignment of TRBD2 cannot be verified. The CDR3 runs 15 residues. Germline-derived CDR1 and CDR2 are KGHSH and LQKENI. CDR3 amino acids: CASSPPSGLVYEQYF. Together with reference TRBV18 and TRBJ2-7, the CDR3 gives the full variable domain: NAGVMQNPRHLVRRRGQEARLRCSPMKGHSHVYWYRQLPEEGLKFMVYLQKENIIDESGMPKERFSAEFPKEGPSILRIQQVVRGDSAAYFCASSPPSGLVYEQYFGPGTRLTVT.

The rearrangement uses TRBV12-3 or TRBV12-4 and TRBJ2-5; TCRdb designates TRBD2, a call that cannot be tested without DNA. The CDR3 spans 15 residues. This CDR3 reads CASSHWTSGKETQYF.

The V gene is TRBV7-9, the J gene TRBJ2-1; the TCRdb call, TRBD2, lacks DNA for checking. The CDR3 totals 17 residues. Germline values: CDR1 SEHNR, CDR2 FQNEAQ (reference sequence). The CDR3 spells CASSYNRERYERLEQFF.

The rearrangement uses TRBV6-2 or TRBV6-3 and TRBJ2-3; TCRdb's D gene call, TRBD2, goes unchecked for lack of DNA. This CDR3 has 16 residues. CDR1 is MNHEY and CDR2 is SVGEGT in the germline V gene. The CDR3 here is CASSYFLAGATDTQYF.

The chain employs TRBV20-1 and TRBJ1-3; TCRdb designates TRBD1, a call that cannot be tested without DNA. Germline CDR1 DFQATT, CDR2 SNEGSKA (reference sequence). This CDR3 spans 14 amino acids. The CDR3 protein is CSAWDPGTGNTIYF.

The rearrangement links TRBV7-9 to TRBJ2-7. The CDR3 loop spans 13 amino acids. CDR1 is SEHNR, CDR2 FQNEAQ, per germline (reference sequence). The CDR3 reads CASSPVDRYEQYF.

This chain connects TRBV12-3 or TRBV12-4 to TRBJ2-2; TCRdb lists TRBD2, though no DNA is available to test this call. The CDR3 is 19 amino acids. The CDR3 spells CASRPTPGLAGFNTGELFF.

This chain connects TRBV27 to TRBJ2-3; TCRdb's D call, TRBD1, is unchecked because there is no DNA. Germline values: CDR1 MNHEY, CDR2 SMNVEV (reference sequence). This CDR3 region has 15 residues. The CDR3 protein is CASNSQGTDGGTQYF.

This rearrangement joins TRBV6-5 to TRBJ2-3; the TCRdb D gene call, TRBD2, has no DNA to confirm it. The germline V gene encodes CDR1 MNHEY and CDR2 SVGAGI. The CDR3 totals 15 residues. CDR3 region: CASSHGVAPGDTQYF.

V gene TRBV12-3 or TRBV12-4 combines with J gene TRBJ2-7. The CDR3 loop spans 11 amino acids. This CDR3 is CASRLLGEQYF.

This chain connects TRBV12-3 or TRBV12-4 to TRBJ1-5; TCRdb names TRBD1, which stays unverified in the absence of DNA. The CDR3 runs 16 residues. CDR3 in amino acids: CASSMGTSAPNQPQHF.

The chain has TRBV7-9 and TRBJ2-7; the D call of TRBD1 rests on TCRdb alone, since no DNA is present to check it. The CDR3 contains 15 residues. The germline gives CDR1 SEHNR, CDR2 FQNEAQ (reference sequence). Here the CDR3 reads CASSPYAGQTHEQYF.

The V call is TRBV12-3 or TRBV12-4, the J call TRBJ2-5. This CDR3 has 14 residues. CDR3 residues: CASRLRTQQETQYF.

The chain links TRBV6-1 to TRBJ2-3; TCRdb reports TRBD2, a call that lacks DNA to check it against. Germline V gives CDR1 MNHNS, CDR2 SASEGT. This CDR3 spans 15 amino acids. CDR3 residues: CASGRTGGRSDTQYF.